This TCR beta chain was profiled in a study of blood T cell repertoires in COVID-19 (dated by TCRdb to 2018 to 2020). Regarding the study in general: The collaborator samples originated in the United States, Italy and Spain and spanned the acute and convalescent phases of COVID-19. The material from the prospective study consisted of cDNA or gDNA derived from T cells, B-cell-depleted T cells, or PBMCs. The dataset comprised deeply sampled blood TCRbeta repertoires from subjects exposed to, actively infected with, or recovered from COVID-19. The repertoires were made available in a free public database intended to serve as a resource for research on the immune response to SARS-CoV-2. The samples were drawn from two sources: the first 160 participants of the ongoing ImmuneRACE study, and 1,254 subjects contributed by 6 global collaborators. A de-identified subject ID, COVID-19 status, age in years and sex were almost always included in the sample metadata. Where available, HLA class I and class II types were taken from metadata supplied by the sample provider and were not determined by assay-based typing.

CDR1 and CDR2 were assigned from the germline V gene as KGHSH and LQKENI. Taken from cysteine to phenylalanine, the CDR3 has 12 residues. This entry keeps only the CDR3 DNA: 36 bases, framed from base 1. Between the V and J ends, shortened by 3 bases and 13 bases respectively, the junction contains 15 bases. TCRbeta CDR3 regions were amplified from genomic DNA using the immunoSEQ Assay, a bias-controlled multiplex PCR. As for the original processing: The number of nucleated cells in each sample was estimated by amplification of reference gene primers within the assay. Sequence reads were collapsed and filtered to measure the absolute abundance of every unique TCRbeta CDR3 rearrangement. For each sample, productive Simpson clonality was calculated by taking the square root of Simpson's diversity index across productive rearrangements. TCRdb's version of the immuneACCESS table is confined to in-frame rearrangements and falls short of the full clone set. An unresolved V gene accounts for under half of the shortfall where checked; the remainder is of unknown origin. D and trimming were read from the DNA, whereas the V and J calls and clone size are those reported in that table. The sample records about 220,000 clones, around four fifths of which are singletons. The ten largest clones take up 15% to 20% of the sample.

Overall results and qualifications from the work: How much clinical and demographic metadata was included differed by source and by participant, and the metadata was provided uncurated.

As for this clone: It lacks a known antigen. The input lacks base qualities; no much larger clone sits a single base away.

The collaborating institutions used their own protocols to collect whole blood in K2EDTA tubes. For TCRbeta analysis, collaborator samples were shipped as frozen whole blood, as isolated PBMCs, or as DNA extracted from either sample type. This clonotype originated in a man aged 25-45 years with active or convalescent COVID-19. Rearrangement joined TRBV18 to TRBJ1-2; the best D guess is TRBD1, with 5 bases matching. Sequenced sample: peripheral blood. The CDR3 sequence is CASSPDGRALTF. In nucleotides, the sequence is TGTGCCAGCTCACCTGACGGCAGGGCCCTCACCTTC. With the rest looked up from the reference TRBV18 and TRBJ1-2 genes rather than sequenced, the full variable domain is NAGVMQNPRHLVRRRGQEARLRCSPMKGHSHVYWYRQLPEEGLKFMVYLQKENIIDESGMPKERFSAEFPKEGPSILRIQQVVRGDSAAYFCASSPDGRALTFGSGTRLTVV.